A selection of T cell receptor beta chains follows, all from one sample in a study of blood T cells in healthy people across ages. MiXCR, run by TCRdb on the 5' RACE reads, gives a single entry per CDR3 protein. The sample has about 940,000 distinct CDR3 sequences; roughly 48% are singletons. The sample consisted of blood. The receptors derive from a man between 25 and 39 years old in good health. Each CDR3 is given with its conserved first and last residue. The order of the fields is V gene, J gene, CDR3 protein.

v_gene: TRBV6-5; j_gene: TRBJ1-5; CDR3aa: CASNPRPGNQPQHF
v_gene: TRBV28; j_gene: TRBJ2-1; CDR3aa: CASSLEGNTYNEQFF
v_gene: TRBV3-1; j_gene: TRBJ2-1; CDR3aa: CASSPTSVGGNEQFF
v_gene: TRBV5-1; j_gene: TRBJ2-6; CDR3aa: CASKQGPSSGANVLTF
v_gene: TRBV20-1; j_gene: TRBJ1-2; CDR3aa: CSARDDVANYGYTF
v_gene: TRBV24-1; j_gene: TRBJ2-3; CDR3aa: CATSDASGRGSDTQYF
v_gene: TRBV27; j_gene: TRBJ2-3; CDR3aa: CASRWIRGGSTDTQYF
v_gene: TRBV20-1; j_gene: TRBJ2-3; CDR3aa: CSARDRLQESTDTQYF
v_gene: TRBV15; j_gene: TRBJ1-1; CDR3aa: CATTGWNTEAFF
v_gene: TRBV7-3; j_gene: TRBJ2-7; CDR3aa: CASSQDAGTDLYF
v_gene: TRBV5-6; j_gene: TRBJ2-1; CDR3aa: CASSLSLMDRAYNEQFF
v_gene: TRBV7-2; j_gene: NA; CDR3aa: CASSQGRKREQYF
v_gene: TRBV24-1; j_gene: TRBJ2-1; CDR3aa: CATSSPGAFSYNEQFF
v_gene: TRBV4-3; j_gene: TRBJ2-1; CDR3aa: CASSQGTARKQFF
v_gene: TRBV4-1; j_gene: TRBJ1-2; CDR3aa: CASSQVFAGLEGYTF
v_gene: TRBV6-5; j_gene: TRBJ1-1; CDR3aa: CASSPAGHTEAFF
v_gene: TRBV7-2; j_gene: NA; CDR3aa: CASSSGTSEQYF
v_gene: TRBV7-2; j_gene: TRBJ2-6; CDR3aa: CASSSLVGTVYSGANVLTF
v_gene: TRBV6-1; j_gene: TRBJ2-6; CDR3aa: CASTWGSPGVPGANVLTF
v_gene: TRBV10-3; j_gene: TRBJ2-6; CDR3aa: CAISPGDRPSGANVLTF
v_gene: TRBV5-4; j_gene: TRBJ2-4; CDR3aa: CASSRDSGGSRNIQYF